This passage covers 13 T cell receptor beta chains from one sample sequenced in a study of T cell changes during pregnancy in multiple sclerosis (dated by TCRdb to 2018 to 2020). The library was made by the immunoSEQ multiplex PCR assay. TCRdb re-hosts the immuneACCESS table, in-frame sequences only. Its copies lack some clones; in the studies checked, an unresolved V gene accounts for under half of them, and the cause for the rest is not known. This sample lists 60,000 to 65,000 clones; about 92% were detected once. The ten largest clonotypes hold 2.3% of the sample. The sample consisted of peripheral blood, taken in the first trimester of pregnancy. The receptors here all came from a female donor with multiple sclerosis, enrolled in a pregnancy study.

As DNA, the CDR3 is TGTGCCAGCAGCCCGAGCGGGGGATACAATGAGCAGTTCTTC. Its translation is CASSPSGGYNEQFF. The V gene is TRBV7-3, the J gene TRBJ2-1, with 8 bases matching TRBD2. The junction had 4 bases not matched to a gene; V was cut back by 5 bases and J by 4 bases. This CDR3 comprises 14 residues. Germline CDR1 SGHTA, CDR2 FQGTGA.

This clone has just a few counts. V is TRBV6-1 and J is TRBJ2-3; D remains ambiguous. Germline values: CDR1 MNHNS, CDR2 SASEGT. Trimming removed 3 bases from V and 2 bases from J, with 12 bases in between. The length of the CDR3 is 15 residues. CDR3 amino acids: CASSETPDSTDTQYF. The CDR3, as DNA: TGTGCCAGCAGTGAGACACCGGATTCCACAGATACGCAGTATTTT.

The rearrangement links TRBV6-1 to TRBJ1-2; TRBD1 aligns across 8 bases. The CDR3 is made up of 14 amino acids. Per germline, CDR1 MNHNS and CDR2 SASEGT. Unmatched junction bases numbered 4, after V lost 1 base and J lost 6 bases. The CDR3 DNA reads as TGTGCCAGCAGTGAAGAAGGCAGGGGGCATGGCTACACCTTC. This gives the protein CASSEEGRGHGYTF.

This clone was detected once. DNA of the CDR3: TGTGCCAGCAGCGGTTCAACTCCGGGACTAGCGGATCTCAAACGTTTCACAGATACGCAGTATTTT. Translated: CASSGSTPGLADLKRFTDTQYF. This chain uses TRBV9 with TRBJ2-3; 11 bases map to TRBD2. The junction had 23 bases not matched to a gene; V was cut back by 3 bases and J by 2 bases. The CDR3 runs 22 residues. CDR1 is SGDLS, CDR2 YYNGEE, per germline.

Concerning this clone itself: The same CDR3 is also encoded by other DNA sequences in this sample. V is TRBV11-2 and J is TRBJ2-3; TRBD2 aligns across 9 bases. The CDR3 totals 15 residues. V dropped 1 base and J dropped 4; count of bases not matched to a gene: 3. Germline V gives CDR1 SGHAT, CDR2 FQNNGV. The CDR3 sequence is CASSLAAGGADTQYF. In DNA form, the CDR3 reads TGTGCCAGCAGCTTAGCGGCGGGGGGGGCAGATACGCAGTATTTT.

The rearrangement joins TRBV5-1 to TRBJ2-5; 9 nucleotides match TRBD2. Germline V gene lookup returns CDR1 SGHRS and CDR2 YFSETQ. There are 15 residues in the CDR3. The V segment lost 5 bases and the J segment 0 bases; nucleotides outside the gene matches: 5. As DNA, the CDR3 is TGCGCCAGCAGATTATGGACTAGCGACCAAGAGACCCAGTACTTC. It is translated as CASRLWTSDQETQYF.

The chain joins TRBV6-4 to TRBJ1-3, with D possibly being TRBD1 (6 bases). CDR3 length: 16 amino acids. Germline CDR1 is MRHNA and CDR2 is SNTAGT. V was pared by 8 bases and J by 3 bases, with 20 bases between. CDR3 sequence reads: CASLSTGPGGGNTIYF. The CDR3 DNA sequence: TGTGCCAGCCTCTCCACAGGGCCGGGCGGTGGAAACACCATATATTTT.

The chain uses TRBV5-1 and TRBJ1-2; D is possibly TRBD1 (5 bases). CDR1 is SGHRS, CDR2 YFSETQ, per germline. CDR3 length equals 14 residues. Trimming removed 6 bases from V and 2 bases from J, with 14 bases in between. As DNA, the CDR3 is TGCGCCAGCACCACCGCTCAGGGCAACTATGGCTACACCTTC. Its translation: CASTTAQGNYGYTF.

The chain couples TRBV6-5 to TRBJ2-1; 9 bases are shared with TRBD2. The CDR3 runs 15 residues. The germline V gene encodes CDR1 MNHEY and CDR2 SVGAGI. V lost 4 bases to trimming and J lost 3 bases; unmatched junction nucleotides: 4. CDR3 sequence reads: CASSLVAGDYNEQFF. The CDR3 DNA reads as TGTGCCAGCAGTTTGGTAGCGGGAGACTACAATGAGCAGTTCTTC.

This chain uses TRBV5-1 with TRBJ2-2; 10 bases are a match to TRBD1. The length of the CDR3 is 14 residues. Germline V gene data show CDR1 as SGHRS and CDR2 as YFSETQ. V lost 5 bases, J lost 5 bases, and 3 bases stayed unmatched. CDR3 in DNA: TGCGCCAGCAGAAGGACAGGGGGAACCGGGGAGCTGTTTTTT. Protein: CASRRTGGTGELFF. The full variable domain, rest sourced from reference TRBV5-1 and TRBJ2-2, is KAGVTQTPRYLIKTRGQQVTLSCSPISGHRSVSWYQQTPGQGLQFLFEYFSETQRNKGNFPGRFSGRQFSNSRSEMNVSTLELGDSALYLCASRRTGGTGELFFGEGSRLTVL.

The chain carries TRBV4-3 and TRBJ2-2, with 7 bases aligning to TRBD2. This CDR3 is 16 amino acids long. V lost 0 bases, J lost 6 bases, and 7 bases stayed unmatched. Germline-derived CDR1 and CDR2 are LGHNA and YSLEER. The CDR3 DNA sequence: TGCGCCAGCAGCCAAGATGGGGACGCGGGGGCCGGGGAGCTGTTTTTT. As protein: CASSQDGDAGAGELFF.

This clone was seen once. CDR3 DNA sequence: TGTGCCAGCAGCTTAGTACGGTTGGGGACTAGCGGGAGTTATGAGCAGTTCTTC. Amino acids: CASSLVRLGTSGSYEQFF. The rearrangement links TRBV7-3 to TRBJ2-1; 14 positions match TRBD2. The CDR3 runs to 18 residues. Trimming took 2 bases from V and 8 from J; bases not matched to a gene: 11. The germline CDR1 and CDR2 sequences are SGHTA and FQGTGA.

The V and J genes are TRBV18 and TRBJ1-1; TRBD1 matches 7 bases. V dropped 3 bases and J dropped 9; count of bases not matched to a gene: 10. Per germline, CDR1 KGHSH and CDR2 LQKENI. This CDR3 is 14 amino acids long. This chain's CDR3 is CASSPLSRDRKAFF. CDR3 DNA: TGTGCCAGCTCACCGTTAAGCCGGGACAGAAAAGCTTTCTTT.